This T cell receptor beta chain was identified during a study of blood T cell repertoires in COVID-19. Study as a whole: The samples span acute and convalescent COVID-19 from the United States, Italy and Spain. PBMCs, B-cell-depleted T cells, or T cells were the source of the cDNA or gDNA that made up the material.

Germline V gives CDR1 SGHTA, CDR2 FQGNSA. Trimming pared 5 bases from V and 6 bases from J, leaving 10 bases between. The CDR3 spans 12 residues. Per the study methods: Scientists estimated how many nucleated cells there were by amplifying reference gene primers. The protocol was immunoSEQ multiplex PCR, while the TCRdb copy is restricted to in-frame clones and leaves out a portion. That table furnishes V, J and clone size, whereas the DNA furnished D and trimming. The sample has about 200,000 clones; 70% to 85% are singletons. Sequenced sample: peripheral blood. The gene calls are TRBV7-2 and TRBJ1-1; no clear D. This TCR derives from a man over 45 with active or convalescent COVID-19. CDR3 coding DNA: TGTGCCAGCAGCGCTGCCCGGGCTGAAGCTTTCTTT. The encoded protein is CASSAARAEAFF.